This entry lists 19 T cell receptor beta chains sequenced from one sample in a study of blood T cell repertoires in COVID-19. The data were produced by immunoSEQ multiplex PCR, yet TCRdb's version contains in-frame clones alone and is incomplete. The table records about 180,000 clones, around 88% of them present only once. Material: PBMCs or T cells enriched from blood (not recorded which). The receptors originated from a woman between 25 and 40 years old who had recovered from COVID-19.

This chain connects TRBV27 to TRBJ1-5; possibly TRBD1 for D (6 bases). The length of the CDR3 is 16 residues. The V gene's germline CDR1 is MNHEY and CDR2 SMNVEV (reference sequence). The V end lost 5 bases, the J end lost 3 bases, and 17 bases lay between the germline ends. The CDR3 sequence is CASSSRGGASNQPQHF. CDR3 nucleotide sequence: TGTGCCAGCAGTAGCCGAGGGGGGGCTTCCAATCAGCCCCAGCATTTT.

The rearrangement uses TRBV28 and TRBJ2-7; 10 bases match TRBD2. This CDR3 is 14 amino acids long. After removal of 4 bases from V and 7 bases from J, the junction contained 7 bases not matched to a gene. Germline-derived CDR1 and CDR2 are MDHEN and SYDVKM. The CDR3 spells CASSSPSGSREQYF. CDR3 nucleotide sequence: TGTGCCAGCAGTTCACCTAGCGGGAGTCGGGAGCAGTACTTC.

V gene TRBV24-1 combines with J gene TRBJ2-1, with 10 bases identical to TRBD1. This CDR3 is 15 amino acids long. Per germline, CDR1 KGHDR and CDR2 SFDVKD. The V gene end was trimmed by 7 bases and the J gene end by 8 bases; junction bases not matched to a gene: 10. In nucleotides, the CDR3 is TGTGCCACCAGCTCGACAGGGGGCCGCATCGATGAGCAGTTCTTC. Residues: CATSSTGGRIDEQFF.

This clone was found once. The chain links TRBV30 to TRBJ2-5; no clear D. Germline-derived CDR1 and CDR2 are GTSNPN and SVGIG (reference sequence). This CDR3 is 14 amino acids long. Trimming left V 0 bases short and J 1 base short, with 9 bases between. In DNA, the CDR3 is TGTGCCTGGAGTGTACTGAGTATCCAAGAGACCCAGTACTTC. Protein sequence: CAWSVLSIQETQYF.

In the case of this clone: The junction shows a germline mismatch at one end, possibly a read error. This chain links TRBV28 with TRBJ1-2, with 7 bases aligning to TRBD1. This CDR3 comprises 12 residues. Germline V CDR1 and CDR2: MDHEN, SYDVKM. The CDR3 region is CASSLPTGVLHF. The CDR3 coding sequence is TGTGCCAGCAGTCTCCCCACAGGGGTCCTTCACTTC.

The chain has TRBV2 and TRBJ2-5; D uncertain. The germline V gene encodes CDR1 SNHLY and CDR2 FYNNEI. There are 15 residues in the CDR3. Trimming stripped 0 bases from V and 0 bases from J, with 8 bases between. The CDR3 here is CASSEAWPDQETQYF. The CDR3 DNA reads TGTGCCAGCAGTGAAGCTTGGCCAGACCAAGAGACCCAGTACTTC.

This sequence joins TRBV3-1 (or the pseudogene TRBV3-2) and TRBJ2-2; D unclear. V was trimmed by 3 bases and J by 3 bases, leaving 2 bases between them. The CDR3 is made up of 12 amino acids. Looked up from germline, CDR1 is LGHDT and CDR2 is YNNKEL (reference sequence). In nucleotides, the CDR3 is TGTGCCAGCAGCCACTACACCGGGGAGCTGTTTTTT. Its translation is CASSHYTGELFF.

This clone was detected only once. Other DNA sequences from this sample encode an identical CDR3 as well. The chain is built from TRBV18 and TRBJ2-3; 8 bases align to TRBD1. CDR1 KGHSH and CDR2 LQKENI come from the germline V gene. With V trimmed by 3 bases and J by 0 bases, 5 bases remained unmatched. The CDR3 extends over 16 amino acids. The CDR3 protein is CASSPTGGGSTDTQYF. CDR3 coding DNA: TGTGCCAGCTCACCTACAGGGGGTGGTAGCACAGATACGCAGTATTTT. Using reference TRBV18 and TRBJ2-3 for the parts outside the CDR3, the full variable domain is NAGVMQNPRHLVRRRGQEARLRCSPMKGHSHVYWYRQLPEEGLKFMVYLQKENIIDESGMPKERFSAEFPKEGPSILRIQQVVRGDSAAYFCASSPTGGGSTDTQYFGPGTRLTVL.

The chain has TRBV24-1 and TRBJ2-2, with TRBD2 matching 8 bases. The trim removed 10 bases at V and 2 bases at J, leaving 5 bases unmatched. From germline, CDR1 is KGHDR and CDR2 SFDVKD. The CDR3 is made up of 14 amino acids. The CDR3 nucleotides read TGTGCCACGCGGACTAGCCTAAACACCGGGGAGCTGTTTTTT. This translates into CATRTSLNTGELFF.

Here the CDR3 DNA reads TGTGCCAGCAGCGTAGTAGTGGGGGCAGGGTTTACCACTGAAGCTTTCTTT. Its protein product is CASSVVVGAGFTTEAFF. The chain uses TRBV9 and TRBJ1-1, with D perhaps TRBD1 (6 bases). Looked up from germline, CDR1 is SGDLS and CDR2 is YYNGEE. The CDR3 is 17 residues long. V lost 0 bases, J lost 4 bases, and 19 bases lay in between.

CDR3 region: CASSLAPSYNSPLHF. Written as DNA, the CDR3 is TGCGCCAGCAGCTTGGCCCCCAGCTATAATTCACCCCTCCACTTT. The chain joins TRBV5-1 to TRBJ1-6; D remains ambiguous. Germline V gene lookup returns CDR1 SGHRS and CDR2 YFSETQ. This CDR3 has 15 amino acids. V lost 0 bases and J 3 bases, leaving 7 bases between the germline ends.

The chain is built from TRBV1 and TRBJ2-6; the D call TRBD1 from the table was never checked on the DNA. TRBV1 is a known pseudogene. The CDR3 contains 22 residues. The CDR3 loop reads CTSSQAFTDPGQALSGANVLTF. CDR3 DNA sequence: TGCACCAGCAGCCAAGCCTTCACAGATCCGGGACAGGCGCTCTCTGGGGCCAACGTCCTGACTTTC.

The J gene is TRBJ2-1, the V gene TRBV28, with TRBD2 matching over 14 bases. CDR3 length: 17 amino acids. V was pared by 3 bases and J by 7 bases, with 8 bases of the junction left unmatched. CDR1 is MDHEN and CDR2 is SYDVKM in the germline V gene. The CDR3 bases are TGTGCCAGCAGTTTCTCCCCGACTAGCGGGAGGGCAAATGAGCAGTTCTTC. Translated: CASSFSPTSGRANEQFF.

For this clone: An end of the junction differs from the germline gene, which may be a read error. This chain connects TRBV24-1 to TRBJ2-7; D perhaps matches TRBD2 (5 bases). The CDR3 length is 12 residues. The germline gives CDR1 KGHDR, CDR2 SFDVKD. This chain's CDR3 is CATGRRDGIRDF. The CDR3 DNA reads as TGTGCCACCGGGAGAAGAGACGGAATAAGGGACTTC.

The chain is built from TRBV14 and TRBJ1-1; TRBD1 matches at 7 bases. Germline V gene data show CDR1 as SGHDN and CDR2 as FVKESK. Unmatched junction bases numbered 5, after V lost 0 bases and J lost 4 bases. There are 15 residues in the CDR3. The CDR3 DNA reads TGTGCCAGCAGCCAAGAGACAGGGTCAGGCACTGAAGCTTTCTTT. Its translation is CASSQETGSGTEAFF.

This sequence joins TRBV13 and TRBJ2-7, with a weak D call TRBD2 (6 bases). Germline V gene data show CDR1 as PRHDT and CDR2 as FYEKMQ (reference sequence). V was pared by 8 bases and J by 5 bases, with 19 bases between. The CDR3 spans 14 residues. The CDR3: CASVNAGTSNEQYF. DNA for the CDR3: TGTGCCAGCGTGAACGCCGGGACTTCCAACGAGCAGTACTTC.

The chain has TRBV6-2 or TRBV6-3 and TRBJ2-3; 9 nucleotides line up with TRBD2. The V gene end was trimmed by 2 bases and the J gene end by 0 bases; junction bases not matched to a gene: 15. The CDR3 is made up of 20 amino acids. Germline loops: CDR1 MNHEY, CDR2 SVGEGT. CDR3 bases: TGTGCCAGCAGTTACGGTATTGTAACTAGCGGGCCTGCTAGCACAGATACGCAGTATTTT. It codes for CASSYGIVTSGPASTDTQYF.

This sequence joins TRBV2 and TRBJ2-4, with D unresolved. The CDR3 totals 12 residues. V lost 3 bases and J lost 7, with 7 bases in between. Germline assignment: CDR1 SNHLY and CDR2 FYNNEI. CDR3 protein: CASSESLNIQYF. CDR3 bases: TGTGCCAGCAGTGAGTCCCTCAACATTCAGTACTTC. The full variable domain, rest sourced from reference TRBV2 and TRBJ2-4, is EPEVTQTPSHQVTQMGQEVILRCVPISNHLYFYWYRQILGQKVEFLVSFYNNEISEKSEIFDDQFSVERPDGSNFTLKIRSTKLEDSAMYFCASSESLNIQYFGAGTRLSVL.

The rearrangement joins TRBV6-5 to TRBJ2-7; D is uncertain. The V gene's germline CDR1 is MNHEY and CDR2 SVGAGI. The CDR3 length is 14 residues. V lost 2 bases, J lost 3 bases, and 11 bases lay in between. CDR3 sequence reads: CASSYRLQHYEQYF. Here the CDR3 DNA reads TGTGCCAGCAGTTACAGATTACAGCACTACGAGCAGTACTTC.